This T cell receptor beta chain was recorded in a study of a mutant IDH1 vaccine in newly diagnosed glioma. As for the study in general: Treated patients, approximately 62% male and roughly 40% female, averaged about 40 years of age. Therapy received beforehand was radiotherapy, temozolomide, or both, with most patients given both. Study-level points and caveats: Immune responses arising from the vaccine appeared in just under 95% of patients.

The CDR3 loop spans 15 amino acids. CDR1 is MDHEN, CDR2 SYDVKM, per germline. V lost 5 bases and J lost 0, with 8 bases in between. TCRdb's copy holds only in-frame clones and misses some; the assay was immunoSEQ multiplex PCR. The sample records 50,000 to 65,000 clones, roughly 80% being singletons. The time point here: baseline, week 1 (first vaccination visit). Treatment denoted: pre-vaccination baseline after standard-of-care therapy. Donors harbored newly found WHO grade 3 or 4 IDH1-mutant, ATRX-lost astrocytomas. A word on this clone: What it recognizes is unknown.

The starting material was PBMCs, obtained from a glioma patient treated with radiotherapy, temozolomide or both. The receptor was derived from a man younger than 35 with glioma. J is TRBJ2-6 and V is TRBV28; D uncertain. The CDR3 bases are TGTGCCAGCAGTACCCCCAGCTCTGGGGCCAACGTCCTGACTTTC. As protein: CASSTPSSGANVLTF.